Below, one T cell receptor beta chain is given with its context. The antigen this receptor binds is unknown. No much larger clone is present one base from it, and per-base qualities are unavailable. The entry originates in a study of T cells in Graves' hyperthyroidism and ophthalmopathy (dated by TCRdb to between 2019 and 2020). A note on the overall study: Peripheral blood was collected at initial diagnosis, before any treatment. TCR V-J signatures able to tell the groups apart were searched for in a discovery cohort of some 97 patients, of whom around 42 had Graves' ophthalmopathy and about 60 had stable Graves' hyperthyroidism. Prospective prediction of ophthalmopathy was tested in an independent validation cohort consisting of 18 hyperthyroidism patients and some 17 patients who later progressed to ophthalmopathy. For training and testing, the 100 or so patients in the discovery cohort were randomly divided in a 7:3 ratio. Thyroid tissue and blood T-cell repertoires from more than 5 Graves' hyperthyroidism patients were also compared in the study. After blood sampling, hyperthyroidism patients were treated with methimazole at a starting dose of 30 mg daily, and ophthalmopathy patients were treated with high-dose intravenous methylprednisolone. The paper describes TCR Vbeta CDR3 sequencing of some 130 peripheral blood samples, made up of 43 ophthalmopathy patients, roughly 80 hyperthyroidism patients and some 17 progressor patients.

Ophthalmopathy patients had moderately to severely active disease, Clinical Activity Score of at least 3, NOSPECS grade of at least 4, and duration under 3 months. The study excluded patients with uncontrolled infections, other autoimmune diseases, pregnancy or lactation. Diagnoses were established on the basis of clinical symptoms, serum thyroxine and TRAb, thyroid ultrasound, and orbital computed tomography. PBMCs were separated from roughly 9.6 ml of fresh peripheral blood using Ficoll-Paque density gradient centrifugation. Total RNA was extracted with Trizol reagent, and quality was checked on an Agilent 2100 Bioanalyzer. Summary of the overall study and its limitations: Sample size was not statistically predetermined, and investigators were not blinded to group allocation. A model built on a 13 V-J signature distinguished ophthalmopathy from stable hyperthyroidism, reaching about 88% sensitivity and under 84% specificity in cross-validation and 80%/75% in testing. Most expanded thyroid clonotypes (frequency above 0.001) were also detected in blood, suggesting blood repertoires may reflect thyroid immune responses. In validation, the model predicted progression to ophthalmopathy a median of roughly 6.5 months before onset, with about 70% sensitivity and around 76% specificity.

Amplification of TCR beta CDR3 regions was carried out from RNA transcripts. The TCR CDR3 was subjected to a first round of RT-PCR using the HTBI primer set and the Qiagen OneStep RT-PCR kit. The libraries were constructed in a second round of multiplex PCR and then size-selected and purified. Libraries were sequenced paired-end with 100 bp reads on an Illumina HiSeq2000. As for the authors' bioinformatics: SOAPnuke was used to process the raw data, removing reads that contained adapters or uncalled bases, had a mean Phred below 15, or lacked an exact match to the constant primer or identifier. COPE v1.2.5 was used to merge the high-quality paired reads, and each unique nucleotide sequence was defined as a clonotype. MiTCR v1.1 was used to align the clonotypes against IMGT TRBV, TRBD and TRBJ reference segments. The analysis included only V-J combinations with a frequency above 0.0001, which together covered more than 99% of the repertoires. A TCS score was defined as the ratio of F50 (clonal expansion) to E x V (chaos), with BLOSUM62-based TCRdist applied between CDR3 peptides within each V-J. Welch's t-statistics and random forest reduced roughly 540 V-J features to fewer than 15, which were used in a naive Bayes classifier (R e1071). TCRdb reworked the public reads: Q25 trimming with fastp, MiXCR clone assembly, productive beta chains retained. Under each unique CDR3 protein, matching rows form one entry showing the most common genes and DNA. These V and J calls derive from TCRdb rather than the authors' analysis. Within this sample are roughly 650,000 distinct CDR3 sequences, with 16% of them counted one time only. The ten largest clones add up to about 3.5% of the sample.

The source is a woman aged 40 to 49 with Graves' ophthalmopathy. Sequencing input: blood.

For the CDR3, the sequence is CASSYGLAVYNEQFF. The bases read TGTGCCAGCAGTTACGGTCTAGCGGTCTACAATGAGCAGTTCTTC. The rearrangement combines TRBV6-6 with TRBJ2-1, with TRBD2 identical over 7 junction bases. Looking up the germline V gene (reference sequence) yields CDR1 MNHNY and CDR2 SVGAGI. From the cysteine up to the phenylalanine, the CDR3 has a length of 15 residues. Kept here is only the CDR3 DNA, which spans 45 bases and is read in frame from base 1. V is trimmed back by 2 bases and J by 3 bases, and the junction contains 4 bases that no gene match accounts for.